This TCR beta chain came from a study of cytomegalovirus exposure and HLA in healthy donors. Both 60 Vbeta primers and 13 Jbeta primers went into the PCR. Sequenced by immunoSEQ multiplex PCR; TCRdb stores in-frame clones only, minus some. The sample yields over 150,000 clones, more than 80% seen once. Germline assignment: CDR1 LGHNA and CDR2 YNFKEQ. Trimming cost V 4 bases and J 5 bases, with 10 bases left between them. CDR3 size: 13 residues. What was sequenced was PBMCs. The V and J genes are TRBV4-2 and TRBJ2-3; D remains ambiguous. The clonotype was recovered from a woman aged 45-60 years in good health and CMV-seronegative. This CDR3 is CASSLGSQDTQYF. Written as DNA, the CDR3 is TGTGCCAGCAGCCTTGGTAGTCAAGATACGCAGTATTTT.